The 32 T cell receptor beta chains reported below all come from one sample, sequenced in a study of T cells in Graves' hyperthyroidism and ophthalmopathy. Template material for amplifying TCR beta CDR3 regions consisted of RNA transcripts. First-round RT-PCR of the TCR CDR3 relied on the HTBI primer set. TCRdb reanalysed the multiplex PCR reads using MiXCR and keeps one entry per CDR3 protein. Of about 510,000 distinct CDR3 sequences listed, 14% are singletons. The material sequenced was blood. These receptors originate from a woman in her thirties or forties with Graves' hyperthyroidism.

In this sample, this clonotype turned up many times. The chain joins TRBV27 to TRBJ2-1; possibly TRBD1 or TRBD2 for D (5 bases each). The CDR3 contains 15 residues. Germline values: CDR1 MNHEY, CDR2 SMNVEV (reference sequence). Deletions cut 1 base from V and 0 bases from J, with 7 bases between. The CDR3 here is CASSLWGSSYNEQFF. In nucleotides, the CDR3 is TGTGCCAGCAGTTTATGGGGGAGCTCCTACAATGAGCAGTTCTTC.

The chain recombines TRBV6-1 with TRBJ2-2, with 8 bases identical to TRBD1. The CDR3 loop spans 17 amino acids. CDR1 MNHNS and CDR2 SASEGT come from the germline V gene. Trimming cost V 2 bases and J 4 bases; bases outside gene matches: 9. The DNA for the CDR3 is TGTGCCAGCAGTGAACAACCTCAGGGGGCCGGCACCGGGGAGCTGTTTTTT. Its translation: CASSEQPQGAGTGELFF.

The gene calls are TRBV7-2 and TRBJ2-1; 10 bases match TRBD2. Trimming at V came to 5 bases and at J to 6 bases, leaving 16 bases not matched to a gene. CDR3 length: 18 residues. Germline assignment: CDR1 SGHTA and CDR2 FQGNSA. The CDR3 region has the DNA TGTGCCAGCAGCCCCCGGACTGCGGGGCTAGCGGGAGTCAATGAGCAGTTCTTC. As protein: CASSPRTAGLAGVNEQFF.

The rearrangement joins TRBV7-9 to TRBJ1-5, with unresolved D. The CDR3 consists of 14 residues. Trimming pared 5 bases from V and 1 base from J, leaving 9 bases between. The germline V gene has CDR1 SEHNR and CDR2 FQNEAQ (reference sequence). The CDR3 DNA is TGTGCCAGCAGCCTCCCGGACAGCAATCAGCCCCAGCATTTT. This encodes CASSLPDSNQPQHF.

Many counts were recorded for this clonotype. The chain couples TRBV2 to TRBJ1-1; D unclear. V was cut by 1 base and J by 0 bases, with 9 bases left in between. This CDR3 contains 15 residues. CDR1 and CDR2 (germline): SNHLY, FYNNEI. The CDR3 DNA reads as TGTGCCAGCAGTGAAGAAACCTTCATGAACACTGAAGCTTTCTTT. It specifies CASSEETFMNTEAFF. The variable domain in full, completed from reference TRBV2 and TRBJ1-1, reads EPEVTQTPSHQVTQMGQEVILRCVPISNHLYFYWYRQILGQKVEFLVSFYNNEISEKSEIFDDQFSVERPDGSNFTLKIRSTKLEDSAMYFCASSEETFMNTEAFFGQGTRLTVV.

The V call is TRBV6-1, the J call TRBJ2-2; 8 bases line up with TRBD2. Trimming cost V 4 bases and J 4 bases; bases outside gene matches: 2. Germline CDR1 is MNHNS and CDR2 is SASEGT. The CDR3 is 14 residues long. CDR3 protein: CASSVTSGTGELFF. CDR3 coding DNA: TGTGCCAGCAGTGTCACTAGCGGCACCGGGGAGCTGTTTTTT.

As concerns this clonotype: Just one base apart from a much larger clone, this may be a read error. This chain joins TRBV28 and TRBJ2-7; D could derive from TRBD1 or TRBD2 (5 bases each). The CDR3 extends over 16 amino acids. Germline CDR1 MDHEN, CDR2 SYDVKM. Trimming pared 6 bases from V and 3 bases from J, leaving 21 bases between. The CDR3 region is CASRLSPQGVNYEQYF. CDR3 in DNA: TGTGCCAGCAGATTGAGTCCCCAGGGAGTCAACTACGAGCAGTACTTC.

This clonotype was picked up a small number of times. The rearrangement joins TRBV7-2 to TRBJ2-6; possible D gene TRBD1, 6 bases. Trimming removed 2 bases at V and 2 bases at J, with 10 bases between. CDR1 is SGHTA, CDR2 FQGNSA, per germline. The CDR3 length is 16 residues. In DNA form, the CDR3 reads TGTGCCAGCAGCTTACGGGCAGGGGCTGGGGCCAACGTCCTGACTTTC. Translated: CASSLRAGAGANVLTF.

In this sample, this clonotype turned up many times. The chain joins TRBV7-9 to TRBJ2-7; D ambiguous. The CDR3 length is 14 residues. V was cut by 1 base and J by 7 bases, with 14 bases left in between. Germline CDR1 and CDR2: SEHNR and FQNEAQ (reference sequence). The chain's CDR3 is CASSLDRRQQEQYF. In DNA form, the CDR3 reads TGTGCCAGCAGCTTAGATCGTCGGCAGCAGGAGCAGTACTTC. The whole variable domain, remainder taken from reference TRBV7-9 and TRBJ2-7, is DTGVSQNPRHKITKRGQNVTFRCDPISEHNRLYWYRQTLGQGPEFLTYFQNEAQLEKSRLLSDRFSAERPKGSFSTLEIQRTEQGDSAMYLCASSLDRRQQEQYFGPGTRLTVT.

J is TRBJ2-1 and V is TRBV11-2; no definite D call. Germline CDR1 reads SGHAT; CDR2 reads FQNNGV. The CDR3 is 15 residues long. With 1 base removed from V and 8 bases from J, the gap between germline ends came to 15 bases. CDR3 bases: TGTGCCAGCAGCTTAGGCCACCTGGGCCTTTATGAGCAGTTCTTC. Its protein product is CASSLGHLGLYEQFF.

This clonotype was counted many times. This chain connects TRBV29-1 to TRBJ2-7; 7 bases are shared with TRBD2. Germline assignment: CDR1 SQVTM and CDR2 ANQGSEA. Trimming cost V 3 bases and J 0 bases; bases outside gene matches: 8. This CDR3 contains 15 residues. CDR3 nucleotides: TGCAGCGTTGAGGTACTAGCGAGTAGCTCCTACGAGCAGTACTTC. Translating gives CSVEVLASSSYEQYF.

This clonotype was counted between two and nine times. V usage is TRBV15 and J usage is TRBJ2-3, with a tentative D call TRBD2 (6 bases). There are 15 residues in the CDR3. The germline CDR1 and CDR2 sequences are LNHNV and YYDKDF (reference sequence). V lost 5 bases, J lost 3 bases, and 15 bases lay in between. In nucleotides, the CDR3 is TGTGCCACCAGCGCGGACTACCTGGGAACAGATACGCAGTATTTT. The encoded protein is CATSADYLGTDTQYF.

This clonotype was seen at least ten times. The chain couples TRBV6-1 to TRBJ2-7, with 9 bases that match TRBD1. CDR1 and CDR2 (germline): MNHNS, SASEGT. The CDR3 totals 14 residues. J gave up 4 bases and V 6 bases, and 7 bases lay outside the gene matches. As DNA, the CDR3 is TGTGCCAGCAGGAAGGGACAGGGTGGGTACGAGCAGTACTTC. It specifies CASRKGQGGYEQYF.

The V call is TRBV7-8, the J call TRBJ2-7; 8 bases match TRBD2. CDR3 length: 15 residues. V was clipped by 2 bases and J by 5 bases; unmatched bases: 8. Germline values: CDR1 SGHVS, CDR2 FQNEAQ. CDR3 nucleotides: TGTGCCAGCAGCTTAAGGTTAGCGGGAATGAACGAGCAGTACTTC. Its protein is CASSLRLAGMNEQYF.

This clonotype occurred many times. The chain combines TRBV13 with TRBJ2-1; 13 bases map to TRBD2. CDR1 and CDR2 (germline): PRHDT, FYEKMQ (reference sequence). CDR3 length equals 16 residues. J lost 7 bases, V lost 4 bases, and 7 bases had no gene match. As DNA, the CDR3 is TGTGCCAGCAGCTATGGGACTAGCGGGACAAAGAATGAGCAGTTCTTC. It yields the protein CASSYGTSGTKNEQFF.

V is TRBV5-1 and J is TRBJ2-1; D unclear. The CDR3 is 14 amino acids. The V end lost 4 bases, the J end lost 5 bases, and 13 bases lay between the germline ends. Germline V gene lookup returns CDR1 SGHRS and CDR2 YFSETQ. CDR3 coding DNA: TGCGCCAGCAGCAATGGGTGGAGTGACAATGAGCAGTTCTTC. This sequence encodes CASSNGWSDNEQFF.

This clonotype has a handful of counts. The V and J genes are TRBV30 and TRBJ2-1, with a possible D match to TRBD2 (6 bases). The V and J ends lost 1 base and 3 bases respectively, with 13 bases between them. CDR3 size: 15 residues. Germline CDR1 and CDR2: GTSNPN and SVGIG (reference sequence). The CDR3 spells CAWSAEAGSYNEQFF. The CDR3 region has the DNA TGTGCCTGGAGTGCCGAAGCGGGCAGCTACAATGAGCAGTTCTTC.

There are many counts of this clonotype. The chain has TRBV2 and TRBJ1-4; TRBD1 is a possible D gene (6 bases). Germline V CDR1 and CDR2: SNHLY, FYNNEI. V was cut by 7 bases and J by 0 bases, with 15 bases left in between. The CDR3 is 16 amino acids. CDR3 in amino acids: CASNVRQVATNEKLFF. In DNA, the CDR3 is TGTGCCAGCAATGTGAGACAGGTAGCAACTAATGAAAAACTGTTTTTT. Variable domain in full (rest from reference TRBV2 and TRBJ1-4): EPEVTQTPSHQVTQMGQEVILRCVPISNHLYFYWYRQILGQKVEFLVSFYNNEISEKSEIFDDQFSVERPDGSNFTLKIRSTKLEDSAMYFCASNVRQVATNEKLFFGSGTQLSVL.

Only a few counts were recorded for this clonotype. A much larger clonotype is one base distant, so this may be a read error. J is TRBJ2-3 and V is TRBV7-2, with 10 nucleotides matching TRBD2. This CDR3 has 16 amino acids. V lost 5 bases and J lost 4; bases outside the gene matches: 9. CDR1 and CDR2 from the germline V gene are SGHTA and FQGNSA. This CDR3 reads CASSGRPSGRSDTQYF. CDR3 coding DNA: TGTGCCAGCAGCGGACGACCTAGCGGGAGATCAGATACGCAGTATTTT.

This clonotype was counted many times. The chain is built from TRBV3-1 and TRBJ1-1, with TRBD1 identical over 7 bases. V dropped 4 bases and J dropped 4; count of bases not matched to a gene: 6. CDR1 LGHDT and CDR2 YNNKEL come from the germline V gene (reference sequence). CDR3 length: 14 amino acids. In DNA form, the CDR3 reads TGTGCCAGCAGCCCTTGGGACAGTGGCACTGAAGCTTTCTTT. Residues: CASSPWDSGTEAFF.

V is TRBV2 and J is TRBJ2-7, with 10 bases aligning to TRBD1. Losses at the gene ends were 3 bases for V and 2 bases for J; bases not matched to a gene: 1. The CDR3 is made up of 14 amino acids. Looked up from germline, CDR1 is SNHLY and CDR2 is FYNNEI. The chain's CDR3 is CASSEGTGAYEQYF. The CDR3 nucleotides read TGTGCCAGCAGTGAGGGGACAGGGGCCTACGAGCAGTACTTC.

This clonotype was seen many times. This chain's CDR3 is CASSPRQGGNQPQHF. The CDR3 bases are TGTGCCAGCAGCCCACGACAGGGTGGGAATCAGCCCCAGCATTTT. This rearrangement joins TRBV28 to TRBJ1-5; TRBD1 agrees at 7 bases. This CDR3 region has 15 residues. Germline V gene sequence: CDR1 MDHEN, CDR2 SYDVKM. Trimming removed 6 bases from V and 4 bases from J; junction bases left unmatched: 9.

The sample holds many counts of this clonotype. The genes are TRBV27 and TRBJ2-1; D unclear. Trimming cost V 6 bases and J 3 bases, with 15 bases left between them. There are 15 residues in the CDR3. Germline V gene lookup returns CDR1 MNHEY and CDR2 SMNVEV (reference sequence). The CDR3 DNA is TGTGCCAGCAGCCCAGGTCCAGTTCACTACAATGAGCAGTTCTTC. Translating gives CASSPGPVHYNEQFF.

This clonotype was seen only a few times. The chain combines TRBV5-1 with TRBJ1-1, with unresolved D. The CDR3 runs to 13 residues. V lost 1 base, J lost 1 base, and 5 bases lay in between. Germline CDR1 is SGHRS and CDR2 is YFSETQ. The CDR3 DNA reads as TGCGCCAGCAGCTTGATCGAGAACACTGAAGCTTTCTTT. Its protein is CASSLIENTEAFF.

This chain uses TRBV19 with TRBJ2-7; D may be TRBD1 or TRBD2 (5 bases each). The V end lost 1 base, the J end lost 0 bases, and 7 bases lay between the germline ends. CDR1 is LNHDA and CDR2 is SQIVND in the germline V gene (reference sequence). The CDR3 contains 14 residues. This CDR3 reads CASSIGGISYEQYF. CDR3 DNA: TGTGCCAGTAGTATAGGGGGGATCTCCTACGAGCAGTACTTC. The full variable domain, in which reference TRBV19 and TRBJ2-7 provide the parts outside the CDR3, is DGGITQSPKYLFRKEGQNVTLSCEQNLNHDAMYWYRQDPGQGLRLIYYSQIVNDFQKGDIAEGYSVSREKKESFPLTVTSAQKNPTAFYLCASSIGGISYEQYFGPGTRLTVT.

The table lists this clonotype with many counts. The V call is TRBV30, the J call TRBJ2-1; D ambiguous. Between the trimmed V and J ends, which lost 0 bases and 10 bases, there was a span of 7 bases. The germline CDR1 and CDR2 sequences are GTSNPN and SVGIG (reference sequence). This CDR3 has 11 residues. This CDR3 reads CAWSVPSEQFF. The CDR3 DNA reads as TGTGCCTGGAGTGTACCGTCGGAGCAGTTCTTC.

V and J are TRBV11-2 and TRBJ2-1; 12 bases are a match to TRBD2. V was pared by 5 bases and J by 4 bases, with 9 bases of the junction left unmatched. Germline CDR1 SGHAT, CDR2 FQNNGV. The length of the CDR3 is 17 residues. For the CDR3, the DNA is TGTGCCAGCAGCCGAGGTGGACTAGCGGGACGGTACAATGAGCAGTTCTTC. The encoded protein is CASSRGGLAGRYNEQFF.

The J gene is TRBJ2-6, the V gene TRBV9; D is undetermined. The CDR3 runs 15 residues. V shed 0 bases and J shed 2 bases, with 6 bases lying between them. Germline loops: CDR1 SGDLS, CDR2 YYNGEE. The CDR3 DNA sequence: TGTGCCAGCAGCGTAGGTCGAACTGGGGCCAACGTCCTGACTTTC. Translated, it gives CASSVGRTGANVLTF. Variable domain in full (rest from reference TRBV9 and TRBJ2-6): DSGVTQTPKHLITATGQRVTLRCSPRSGDLSVYWYQQSLDQGLQFLIQYYNGEERAKGNILERFSAQQFPDLHSELNLSSLELGDSALYFCASSVGRTGANVLTFGAGSRLTVL.

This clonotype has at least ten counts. CDR3 nucleotides: TGTGCCAGCAGTCCGTTCCGGGAGAACGAGCAGTACTTC. Encoded protein: CASSPFRENEQYF. The V gene is TRBV12-3 or TRBV12-4, the J gene TRBJ2-7; a possible D gene is TRBD2 (6 bases). The ends were cut back, 5 bases at V and 5 bases at J, with 13 bases in the middle. The CDR3 totals 13 residues.

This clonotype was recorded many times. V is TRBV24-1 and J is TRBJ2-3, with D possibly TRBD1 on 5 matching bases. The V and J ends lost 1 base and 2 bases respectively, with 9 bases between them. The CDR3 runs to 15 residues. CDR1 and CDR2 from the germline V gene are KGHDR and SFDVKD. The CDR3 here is CATSDFQGNTDTQYF. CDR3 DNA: TGTGCCACCAGTGATTTTCAGGGAAACACAGATACGCAGTATTTT.

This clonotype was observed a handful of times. In DNA, the CDR3 is TGTGCCTGGAGTGCCGGGGGGACTGAAGCTTTCTTT. Protein sequence: CAWSAGGTEAFF. V is TRBV30 and J is TRBJ1-1, with D perhaps matching TRBD1 (5 bases). CDR3 size: 12 residues. V dropped 1 base and J dropped 5 bases, with 8 bases sitting between them. Germline CDR1 is GTSNPN and CDR2 is SVGIG (reference sequence).

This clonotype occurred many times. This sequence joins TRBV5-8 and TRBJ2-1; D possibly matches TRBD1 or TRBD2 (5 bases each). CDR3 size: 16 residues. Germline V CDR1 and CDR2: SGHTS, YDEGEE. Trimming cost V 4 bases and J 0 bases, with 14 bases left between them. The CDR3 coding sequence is TGTGCCAGCAGCCCGGAGGTGGGGGTCTCCTACAATGAGCAGTTCTTC. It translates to CASSPEVGVSYNEQFF. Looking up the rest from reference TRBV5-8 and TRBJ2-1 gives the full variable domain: EAGVTQSPTHLIKTRGQQATLRCSPISGHTSVYWYQQALGLGLQFLLWYDEGEERNRGNFPPRFSGRQFPNYSSELNVNALELEDSALYLCASSPEVGVSYNEQFFGPGTRLTVL.